The clone carrying this TCR beta chain was detected only once. This sample was taken from a study of blood T cell repertoires in COVID-19. In the authors' methods: Quantification of nucleated cells was approximated via reference gene primer amplification. The table came from immunoSEQ multiplex PCR; TCRdb's copy has only in-frame clones and leaves some out. The DNA gave D and trimming, while V, J and clone size come from that table. This table holds about 430,000 clones, around 89% found once. Clinical histories supplied by participants themselves formed the basis of cohort assignment. With 3 bases clipped from V and 0 bases from J, the junction kept 12 bases outside the gene matches. The CDR3 runs to 18 residues. Per the germline V gene, CDR1 is SGHRS and CDR2 is YFSETQ.

The sequence was collected from a woman aged 25 to 39 with acute COVID-19. The chain recombines TRBV5-1 with TRBJ1-1; 9 bases are shared with TRBD1. Sequenced material: PBMCs or T cells enriched from blood (not recorded which). The CDR3 DNA reads TGCGCCAGCAGCTCCCCCGGGACAGGGAAGACCTTGAACACTGAAGCTTTCTTT. Protein: CASSSPGTGKTLNTEAFF.